This entry lists 7 T cell receptor beta chains sequenced from one sample in a study of spatial heterogeneity in lung cancer. Findings and limits, study-wide: How many expanded intratumoral alpha and beta TCRs were present tracked the tumor mutation count, which was a count of nonsynonymous mutations.

Antigens of these TCRs are unknown. One entry per CDR3 protein results from TCRdb running MiXCR on the 5' RACE reads. The sample lists approximately 10,000 distinct CDR3 sequences, around 6% occurring once. Time point specified: sample taken at primary tumor resection. The specimen was lung tumor tissue, collected at surgery. The origin of the receptors is a female donor with early-stage non-small cell lung cancer.

Ten or more counts support this clonotype. The chain recombines TRBV18 with TRBJ2-5, with TRBD1 matching over 7 bases. Germline assignment: CDR1 KGHSH and CDR2 LQKENI. CDR3 size: 14 residues. V lost 5 bases to trimming and J lost 1 base; unmatched junction nucleotides: 4. The DNA for the CDR3 is TGTGCCAGCTCATCTCGGACAGGCCAAGAGACCCAGTACTTC. Translated: CASSSRTGQETQYF.

This clonotype has at least ten counts. The V and J genes are TRBV27 and TRBJ1-2, with D maybe TRBD1 (6 bases). V lost 6 bases and J 6 bases, leaving 11 bases between the germline ends. The CDR3 extends over 12 amino acids. Germline loops: CDR1 MNHEY, CDR2 SMNVEV (reference sequence). DNA for the CDR3: TGTGCCAGCAGCACAGGGTTCGATGGCTACACCTTC. Amino acids: CASSTGFDGYTF.

This clonotype was recorded many times. This chain links TRBV28 with TRBJ2-1, with TRBD2 matching 8 bases. The CDR3 sequence is 20 residues long. Germline trimming cut 2 bases from V and 4 bases from J; bases unmatched to any gene: 19. CDR1 and CDR2 from the germline V gene are MDHEN and SYDVKM. The CDR3 spells CASSLSYGERENPPYNEQFF. Here the CDR3 DNA reads TGTGCCAGCAGTTTAAGTTATGGCGAGCGGGAGAACCCCCCTTACAATGAGCAGTTCTTC.

This clonotype was counted at least ten times. The rearrangement joins TRBV18 to TRBJ1-1; 8 bases are shared with TRBD1. The germline gives CDR1 KGHSH, CDR2 LQKENI. The CDR3 runs to 15 residues. Trimming removed 6 bases from V and 5 bases from J; junction bases left unmatched: 11. In nucleotides, the CDR3 is TGTGCCAGCTCTACGAACAGGGGGTCGGAAACTGAAGCTTTCTTT. Translated, it gives CASSTNRGSETEAFF.

This clonotype was counted many times. The rearrangement joins TRBV4-1 to TRBJ1-1; 9 bases are a match to TRBD1. The CDR3 covers 16 residues. From germline, CDR1 is MGHRA and CDR2 YSYEKL. J lost 0 bases, V lost 0 bases, and 2 bases had no gene match. The CDR3 protein is CASSQDGTGMNTEAFF. DNA for the CDR3: TGCGCCAGCAGCCAAGACGGGACAGGGATGAACACTGAAGCTTTCTTT.

This clonotype was seen many times. V gene TRBV5-1 combines with J gene TRBJ2-5; 8 bases align to TRBD1. Looked up from germline, CDR1 is SGHRS and CDR2 is YFSETQ. The V gene end was trimmed by 4 bases and the J gene end by 4 bases; junction bases not matched to a gene: 6. This CDR3 has 14 amino acids. Written as DNA, the CDR3 is TGCGCCAGCAGCACCGGGACAGGCCCAGAGACCCAGTACTTC. Residues: CASSTGTGPETQYF.

This clonotype occurred many times. The chain employs TRBV27 and TRBJ1-6, with D perhaps TRBD1 (5 bases). This CDR3 comprises 15 residues. The V end lost 4 bases, the J end lost 0 bases, and 7 bases lay between the germline ends. The germline gives CDR1 MNHEY, CDR2 SMNVEV (reference sequence). The CDR3 DNA reads TGTGCCAGCAGTTCAGGGAGCTCCTATAATTCACCCCTCCACTTT. As protein: CASSSGSSYNSPLHF.